This TCR beta chain stems from a study of technical replicates of blood from a handful of donors. Germline lookup yields CDR1 MGHRA and CDR2 YSYEKL. The CDR3 runs 15 residues. Trimming left V 4 bases short and J 4 bases short, with 14 bases between. Assay used: immunoSEQ multiplex PCR; TCRdb lists only in-frame clones, some missing. This sample has about 81,000 clones; about 96% occur once, and the top ten carry more than 0.15%. This sequence joins TRBV4-1 and TRBJ1-3; no clear D. Source material: T cells isolated from PBMCs. The TCR sequence derives from a human donor in good health. The CDR3 protein is CASSPFPEGGNTIYF. The CDR3 DNA sequence: TGCGCCAGCAGCCCGTTCCCCGAGGGCGGAAACACCATATATTTT.